One and the same sample provided the 13 T cell receptor beta chains below, sequenced in a study of OX40 agonist ivuxolimab in advanced cancers. Using immunoSEQ multiplex PCR, the repertoire was profiled, and TCRdb retains in-frame clones only, with some absent. The table has 67,000 or so clones, 86% seen once. The specimen comprised CD4+ or CD8+ T cells sorted from blood, sampled in a trial of the OX40 agonist ivuxolimab. All receptors derive from an adult with an advanced solid tumor such as melanoma, head and neck, liver or kidney cancer.

J is TRBJ1-1 and V is TRBV7-9; no reliable D call. Trimming pared 3 bases from V and 3 bases from J, leaving 8 bases between. This CDR3 is 13 amino acids long. CDR1 is SEHNR and CDR2 is FQNEAQ in the germline V gene (reference sequence). CDR3 nucleotides: TGTGCCAGCAGCTTTACAGAGGACACTGAAGCTTTCTTT. This translates into CASSFTEDTEAFF.

The V gene is TRBV7-2, the J gene TRBJ1-2, with 7 bases lining up with TRBD1. Losses at the gene ends were 3 bases for V and 0 bases for J; bases not matched to a gene: 16. Germline V gives CDR1 SGHTA, CDR2 FQGNSA. This CDR3 region has 19 residues. CDR3 coding DNA: TGTGCCAGCAGCTTCCGGACAGGAACCCAAGTTCTAACTAACTATGGCTACACCTTC. It is translated as CASSFRTGTQVLTNYGYTF.

This rearrangement joins TRBV7-9 to TRBJ1-1, with D possibly matching TRBD1 (6 bases). The V gene's germline CDR1 is SEHNR and CDR2 FQNEAQ (reference sequence). The CDR3 loop spans 14 amino acids. Trimming shortened V by 3 bases and J by 8 bases, and 16 bases separated the two germline ends. CDR3 in DNA: TGTGCCAGCAGCTTTGGGACACCTCCCCCCGAAGCTTTCTTT. Its protein product is CASSFGTPPPEAFF.

V gene TRBV5-1 combines with J gene TRBJ1-1, with 10 bases lining up with TRBD1. The ends lost 0 bases at V and 5 bases at J; junction bases unmatched: 4. Germline CDR1 is SGHRS and CDR2 is YFSETQ. CDR3 length: 15 residues. CDR3 DNA sequence: TGCGCCAGCAGCTTGGTGACAGGGGGCTGGACTGAAGCTTTCTTT. Its translation is CASSLVTGGWTEAFF.

The rearrangement links TRBV6-1 to TRBJ1-5, with TRBD1 matching 9 bases. The CDR3 loop spans 15 amino acids. Per germline, CDR1 MNHNS and CDR2 SASEGT. The trim removed 8 bases at V and 2 bases at J, leaving 7 bases unmatched. In DNA form, the CDR3 reads TGTGCCAGCGGGGCGGACAGGGGCGGCAATCAGCCCCAGCATTTT. Its translation is CASGADRGGNQPQHF.

The chain is built from TRBV11-3 and TRBJ2-3; no firm D call. Trimming took off 2 bases at V and 0 bases at J, with 9 bases between the two ends. Per germline, CDR1 SGHNT and CDR2 YENEEA. This CDR3 region has 15 residues. The CDR3 loop reads CASSLFDGSTDTQYF. In DNA, the CDR3 is TGTGCCAGCAGCTTATTCGACGGTAGCACAGATACGCAGTATTTT.

This clone was seen more than once but under ten times. The chain has TRBV7-2 and TRBJ1-5; D is ambiguous. CDR3 size: 12 residues. Trimming left V 5 bases short and J 9 bases short, with 11 bases between. Looked up from germline, CDR1 is SGHTA and CDR2 is FQGNSA. The CDR3 spells CASSIWGGPQHF. In DNA form, the CDR3 reads TGTGCCAGCAGCATATGGGGTGGGCCCCAGCATTTT.

The chain is built from TRBV4-2 and TRBJ2-5, with D uncertain. The CDR3 extends over 15 amino acids. Germline CDR1 and CDR2: LGHNA and YNFKEQ. V gave up 0 bases and J gave up 5 bases, with 13 bases separating them. The CDR3 coding sequence is TGTGCCAGCAGCCAAGATCCGGGTTATGGGGAGACCCAGTACTTC. Protein sequence: CASSQDPGYGETQYF.

This rearrangement joins TRBV7-2 to TRBJ1-4, with 9 bases identical to TRBD1. CDR1 is SGHTA, CDR2 FQGNSA, per germline. V was pared by 1 base and J by 5 bases, with 2 bases of the junction left unmatched. CDR3 length equals 15 residues. CDR3: CASSLEGQGNEKLFF. The CDR3 DNA reads as TGTGCCAGCAGCTTAGAGGGACAGGGAAATGAAAAACTGTTTTTT. The variable domain in full, completed from reference TRBV7-2 and TRBJ1-4, reads GAGVSQSPSNKVTEKGKDVELRCDPISGHTALYWYRQSLGQGLEFLIYFQGNSAPDKSGLPSDRFSAERTGGSVSTLTIQRTQQEDSAVYLCASSLEGQGNEKLFFGSGTQLSVL.

The rearrangement links TRBV30 to TRBJ1-2, with D unresolved. V was clipped by 2 bases and J by 6 bases, with 10 bases between them. The germline V gene has CDR1 GTSNPN and CDR2 SVGIG (reference sequence). The CDR3 length is 12 residues. The CDR3 DNA follows: TGTGCCTGGAGTAAGGATAAGCATGGCTACACCTTC. Its translation: CAWSKDKHGYTF. Full variable domain (remainder filled in from reference TRBV30 and TRBJ1-2): SQTIHQWPATLVQPVGSPLSLECTVEGTSNPNLYWYRQAAGRGLQLLFYSVGIGQISSEVPQNLSASRPQDRQFILSSKKLLLSDSGFYLCAWSKDKHGYTFGSGTRLTVV.

The chain joins TRBV5-1 to TRBJ1-3; 8 bases fit TRBD1. Unmatched junction bases numbered 2, after V lost 3 bases and J lost 3 bases. Germline lookup yields CDR1 SGHRS and CDR2 YFSETQ. The CDR3 has 14 amino acids. In DNA form, the CDR3 reads TGCGCCAGCAGCTCCGGGACAGGTGGAAACACCATATATTTT. This sequence encodes CASSSGTGGNTIYF.

The rearrangement uses TRBV9 and TRBJ1-2; 7 bases align to TRBD1. The V gene's germline CDR1 is SGDLS and CDR2 YYNGEE. J lost 3 bases, V lost 1 base, and 6 bases had no gene match. The CDR3 spans 15 residues. Here the CDR3 reads CASSVSLRGDYGYTF. As DNA, the CDR3 is TGTGCCAGCAGCGTATCTCTCAGGGGGGACTATGGCTACACCTTC. The entire variable domain, with the rest obtained from reference TRBV9 and TRBJ1-2, is as follows: DSGVTQTPKHLITATGQRVTLRCSPRSGDLSVYWYQQSLDQGLQFLIQYYNGEERAKGNILERFSAQQFPDLHSELNLSSLELGDSALYFCASSVSLRGDYGYTFGSGTRLTVV.

The genes are TRBV28 and TRBJ2-5; 7 nucleotides line up with TRBD1. Germline V gene data show CDR1 as MDHEN and CDR2 as SYDVKM. The CDR3 covers 15 residues. The ends lost 5 bases at V and 1 base at J; junction bases unmatched: 7. The CDR3 DNA reads TGTGCCAGCAGTACCGGGACAGCGATCCAAGAGACCCAGTACTTC. Translation: CASSTGTAIQETQYF.